This TCR beta chain originates from a study of CD8+ T cells in alopecia areata. The study team obtained lesional scalp punch biopsies and peripheral blood from alopecia areata patients. Extracted RNA was reverse transcribed into cDNA, the sequencing template. The protocol was immunoSEQ multiplex PCR, while the TCRdb copy is restricted to in-frame clones and leaves out a portion. The data hold approximately 13,000 clones, with approximately 61% observed a single time. As to this clone: Its antigen remains unknown.

V lost 5 bases and J 0 bases, leaving 8 bases between the germline ends. The germline V gene encodes CDR1 SGHNT and CDR2 YENEEA. The CDR3 has 14 residues. Points from the study as a whole: Sequence data from scalp samples additionally include resident alphabeta T cells of normal skin.

The chain couples TRBV11-3 to TRBJ2-1; possible D gene TRBD2, 6 bases. This TCR was recovered from a human donor with alopecia areata. Material: skin, obtained at week 0. The DNA for the CDR3 is TGTGCCAGCAGCATGGGGGGCTCCTACAATGAGCAGTTCTTC. Amino acids: CASSMGGSYNEQFF.